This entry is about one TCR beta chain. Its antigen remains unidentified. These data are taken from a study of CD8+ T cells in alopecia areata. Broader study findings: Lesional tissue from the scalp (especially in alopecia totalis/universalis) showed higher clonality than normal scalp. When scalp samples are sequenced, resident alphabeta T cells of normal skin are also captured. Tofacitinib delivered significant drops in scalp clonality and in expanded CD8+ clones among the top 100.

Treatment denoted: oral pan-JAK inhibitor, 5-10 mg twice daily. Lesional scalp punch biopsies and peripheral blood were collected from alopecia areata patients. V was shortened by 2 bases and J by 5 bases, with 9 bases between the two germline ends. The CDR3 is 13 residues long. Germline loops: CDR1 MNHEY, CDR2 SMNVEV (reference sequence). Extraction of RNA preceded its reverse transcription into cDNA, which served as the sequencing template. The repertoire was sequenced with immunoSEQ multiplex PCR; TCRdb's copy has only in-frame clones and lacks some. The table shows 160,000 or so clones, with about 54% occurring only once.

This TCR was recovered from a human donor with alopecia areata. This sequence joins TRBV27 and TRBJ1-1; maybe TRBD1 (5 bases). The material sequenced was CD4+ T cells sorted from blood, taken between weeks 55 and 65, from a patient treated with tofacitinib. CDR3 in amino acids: CASSLQGWTEAFF. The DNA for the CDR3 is TGTGCCAGCAGTTTACAGGGTTGGACTGAAGCTTTCTTT.